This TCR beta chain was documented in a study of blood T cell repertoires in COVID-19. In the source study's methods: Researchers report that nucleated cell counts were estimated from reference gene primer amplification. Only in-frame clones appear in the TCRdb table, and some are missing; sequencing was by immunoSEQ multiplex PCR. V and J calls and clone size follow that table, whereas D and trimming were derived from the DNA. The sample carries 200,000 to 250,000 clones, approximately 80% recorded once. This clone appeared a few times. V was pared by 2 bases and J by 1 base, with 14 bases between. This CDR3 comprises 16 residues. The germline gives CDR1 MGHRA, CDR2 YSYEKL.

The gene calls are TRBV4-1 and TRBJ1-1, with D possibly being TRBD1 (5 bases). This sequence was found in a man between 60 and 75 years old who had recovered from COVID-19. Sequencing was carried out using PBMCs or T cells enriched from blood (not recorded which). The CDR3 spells CASSQPLGRENTEAFF. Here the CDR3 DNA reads TGCGCCAGCAGCCAACCCTTGGGCAGGGAGAACACTGAAGCTTTCTTT.